The 10 T cell receptor beta chains given below trace back to one sample, sequenced in a study of T cell responses to AZD1222 COVID-19 vaccine. TCRdb keeps only in-frame clones here, not all; method: immunoSEQ multiplex PCR. Of roughly 170,000 clones in the sample, approximately 90% were seen once. The sample here was peripheral blood, taken on day 0 of AZD1222 vaccination. These receptors were obtained from an adult in good health.

The J gene is TRBJ1-2, the V gene TRBV3-1 (or the pseudogene TRBV3-2); 8 bases are a match to TRBD1. The CDR3 totals 14 residues. The ends lost 2 bases at V and 4 bases at J; junction bases unmatched: 3. Germline V CDR1 and CDR2: LGHDT, YNNKEL (reference sequence). The CDR3 DNA is TGTGCCAGCAGCCAAACTACAGGGGGCTATGGCTACACCTTC. Translating it yields CASSQTTGGYGYTF.

The rearrangement uses TRBV6-2 or TRBV6-3 and TRBJ1-1; D ambiguous. The V and J ends lost 2 bases and 3 bases respectively, with 13 bases between them. The CDR3 is 15 residues long. In germline, CDR1 is MNHEY, CDR2 SVGEGT. The CDR3 sequence is CASSYGARPDTEAFF. As DNA, the CDR3 is TGTGCCAGCAGTTACGGTGCCCGACCCGACACTGAAGCTTTCTTT.

This chain links TRBV6-1 with TRBJ1-6; a possible D gene is TRBD1 (5 bases). The CDR3 runs 15 residues. V lost 8 bases and J 4 bases, leaving 15 bases between the germline ends. CDR1 is MNHNS and CDR2 is SASEGT in the germline V gene. The CDR3 DNA is TGTGCCAGCTTGCGGCGGGACGGGTATAATTCACCCCTCCACTTT. Encoded protein: CASLRRDGYNSPLHF.

The V call is TRBV4-2, the J call TRBJ2-7; D possibly corresponds to TRBD1 (6 bases). Trimming took off 0 bases at V and 3 bases at J, with 6 bases between the two ends. Germline V gene lookup returns CDR1 LGHNA and CDR2 YNFKEQ. The CDR3 consists of 13 residues. Here the CDR3 DNA reads TGTGCCAGCAGCCAAGAACAGGGCTACGAGCAGTACTTC. Translating it yields CASSQEQGYEQYF.

The chain employs TRBV19 and TRBJ2-3; tentatively, D is TRBD2 (6 bases). The CDR3 contains 15 residues. Deletions cut 9 bases from V and 6 bases from J, with 22 bases between. Germline V gene sequence: CDR1 LNHDA, CDR2 SQIVND (reference sequence). The CDR3 nucleotides are TGTGCCAGCAGATGGGCGGGATCCTCAGGGGATACGCAGTATTTT. Protein: CASRWAGSSGDTQYF.

This rearrangement joins TRBV5-1 to TRBJ2-1; 13 bases fit TRBD2. This CDR3 has 15 amino acids. Germline CDR1 reads SGHRS; CDR2 reads YFSETQ. J gave up 8 bases and V 4 bases, and 6 bases lay outside the gene matches. The CDR3 loop is CASSPGTSGDHEQFF. The CDR3 nucleotides are TGCGCCAGCAGCCCCGGGACTAGCGGGGACCATGAGCAGTTCTTC. Full variable domain (outside the CDR3, taken from reference TRBV5-1 and TRBJ2-1): KAGVTQTPRYLIKTRGQQVTLSCSPISGHRSVSWYQQTPGQGLQFLFEYFSETQRNKGNFPGRFSGRQFSNSRSEMNVSTLELGDSALYLCASSPGTSGDHEQFFGPGTRLTVL.

This clone came up once. V and J are TRBV7-8 and TRBJ2-5; no clear D. CDR1 is SGHVS and CDR2 is FQNEAQ in the germline V gene. This CDR3 comprises 13 residues. V was clipped by 3 bases and J by 8 bases, with 13 bases between them. In DNA form, the CDR3 reads TGTGCCAGCAGCTTTGTCGGTTCGGTCACCCAGTACTTC. It is translated as CASSFVGSVTQYF.

The V call is TRBV7-9, the J call TRBJ2-1; TRBD2 agrees at 8 bases. The CDR3 contains 18 residues. J lost 4 bases, V lost 1 base, and 12 bases had no gene match. CDR1 is SEHNR and CDR2 is FQNEAQ in the germline V gene (reference sequence). CDR3: CASSLGPSGGPRYNEQFF. As DNA, the CDR3 is TGTGCCAGCAGCTTAGGACCCTCGGGAGGGCCGAGGTACAATGAGCAGTTCTTC.

This clone was detected once. The chain joins TRBV5-8 to TRBJ2-6; D uncertain. This CDR3 spans 14 amino acids. Trimming removed 7 bases from V and 2 bases from J, with 10 bases in between. Germline assignment: CDR1 SGHTS and CDR2 YDEGEE. The CDR3 protein is CASSARAGANVLTF. DNA for the CDR3: TGTGCCAGCTCTGCAAGGGCTGGGGCCAACGTCCTGACTTTC.

This chain joins TRBV20-1 and TRBJ1-5; a weak D match, TRBD1 (5 bases). Germline V gene sequence: CDR1 DFQATT, CDR2 SNEGSKA (reference sequence). V lost 3 bases and J 7 bases, leaving 7 bases between the germline ends. The CDR3 consists of 11 residues. This CDR3 reads CSARRGQPQHF. DNA for the CDR3: TGCAGTGCTAGGAGGGGACAGCCCCAGCATTTT.